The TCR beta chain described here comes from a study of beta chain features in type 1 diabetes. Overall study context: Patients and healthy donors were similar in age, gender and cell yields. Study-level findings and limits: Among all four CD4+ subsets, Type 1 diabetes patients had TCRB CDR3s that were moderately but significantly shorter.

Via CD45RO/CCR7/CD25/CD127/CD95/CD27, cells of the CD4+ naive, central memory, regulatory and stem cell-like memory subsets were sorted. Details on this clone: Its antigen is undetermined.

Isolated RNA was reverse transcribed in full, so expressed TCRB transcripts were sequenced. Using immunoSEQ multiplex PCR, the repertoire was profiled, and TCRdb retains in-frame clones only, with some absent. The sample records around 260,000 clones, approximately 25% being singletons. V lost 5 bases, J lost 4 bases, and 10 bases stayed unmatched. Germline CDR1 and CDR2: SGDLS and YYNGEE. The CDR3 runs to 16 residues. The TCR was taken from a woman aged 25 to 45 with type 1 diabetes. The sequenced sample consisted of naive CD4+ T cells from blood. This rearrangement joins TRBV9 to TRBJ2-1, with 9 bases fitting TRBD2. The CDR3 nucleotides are TGTGCCAGCAGGGCGATCGGGACTAGCCGATACAATGAGCAGTTCTTC. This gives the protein CASRAIGTSRYNEQFF.